These T cell receptor beta chains were read from a single sample in a study of blood T cell repertoires in COVID-19. The method was immunoSEQ multiplex PCR; TCRdb's version includes in-frame clones alone and lacks a portion of them. This table has around 260,000 clones, 80% to 85% appearing once. The specimen was peripheral blood. The receptors here all came from a person in their 70s with COVID-19, enrolled during active disease. CDR3s include the opening cysteine and the closing phenylalanine or tryptophan. Each record gives: D gene, J gene, clone size, V gene, CDR3 DNA, CDR3 protein. The D gene is left open where the match is weak. Not every row has a clone size; where given, it reads once, few, many or a size class.

D gene: TRBD2; J gene: TRBJ2-3; clone size: NA; V gene: TRBV19; CDR3 DNA: TGTGCCAGTAGTCTTTTAGCGGGTCCACCGGGGGGAGATACGCAGTATTTT; CDR3 protein: CASSLLAGPPGGDTQYF
D gene: NA; J gene: TRBJ1-6; clone size: NA; V gene: TRBV11-2; CDR3 DNA: TGTGCCAGCAGAACTTCGACAGCATCACCCCTCCACTTT; CDR3 protein: CASRTSTASPLHF
D gene: NA; J gene: TRBJ1-6; clone size: NA; V gene: TRBV9; CDR3 DNA: TGTGCCAGCAGCGTAAGGCAGGCTAATTCACCCCTCCACTTT; CDR3 protein: CASSVRQANSPLHF
D gene: TRBD2; J gene: TRBJ2-1; clone size: NA; V gene: TRBV7-9; CDR3 DNA: TGTGCCAGCAGCTTAGGAAGCGGGAGTGGCTATGAGCAGTTCTTC; CDR3 protein: CASSLGSGSGYEQFF
D gene: NA; J gene: TRBJ1-3; clone size: NA; V gene: TRBV28; CDR3 DNA: TGTGCCAGCAGTTTCCGGTTTCCCGGAAACACCATATATTTT; CDR3 protein: CASSFRFPGNTIYF
D gene: TRBD1; J gene: TRBJ1-5; clone size: NA; V gene: TRBV7-2; CDR3 DNA: TGTGCCAGCAGCTTTCAGGGGGCAACGGGTCAGCCCCAGCATTTT; CDR3 protein: CASSFQGATGQPQHF
D gene: TRBD1; J gene: TRBJ1-1; clone size: once; V gene: TRBV7-2; CDR3 DNA: TGTGCCAGCAGTGTCCTCCTGGGACAGGAGAACACTGAAGCTTTCTTT; CDR3 protein: CASSVLLGQENTEAFF
D gene: TRBD1; J gene: TRBJ1-2; clone size: NA; V gene: TRBV7-3; CDR3 DNA: TGTGCCAGCAGCCTTACCGGAGACAGGGGACTTGCTGTCGGCTACACCTTC; CDR3 protein: CASSLTGDRGLAVGYTF
D gene: NA; J gene: TRBJ2-3; clone size: NA; V gene: TRBV5-1; CDR3 DNA: TGCGCCAGCAGCTTGTTCTTCCCCAGCGGCGGTGGCGATAAGACGCAGTATTTT; CDR3 protein: CASSLFFPSGGGDKTQYF
D gene: TRBD1; J gene: TRBJ1-2; clone size: NA; V gene: TRBV5-1; CDR3 DNA: TGCGCCAGCAGCTACAGGGGGACGGACTATGGCTACACCTTC; CDR3 protein: CASSYRGTDYGYTF
D gene: NA; J gene: TRBJ2-7; clone size: NA; V gene: TRBV5-1; CDR3 DNA: TGCGCCAGCAGCTTAGCCGGGAGTTCCCACGAGCAGTACTTC; CDR3 protein: CASSLAGSSHEQYF
D gene: TRBD2; J gene: TRBJ2-7; clone size: few; V gene: TRBV7-6; CDR3 DNA: TGTGCCAGCAGCTTATGGCGCGGGGGGGCCTACGAGCAGTACTTC; CDR3 protein: CASSLWRGGAYEQYF
D gene: NA; J gene: TRBJ1-2; clone size: NA; V gene: TRBV28; CDR3 DNA: TGTGCCAGCACCTACACAGGGACCCTAACCTACACCTTC; CDR3 protein: CASTYTGTLTYTF
D gene: TRBD1; J gene: TRBJ1-4; clone size: NA; V gene: TRBV7-2; CDR3 DNA: TGTGCCAGCAGCCCCCGGACAGGGACTTATGAAAAACTGTTTTTT; CDR3 protein: CASSPRTGTYEKLFF
D gene: NA; J gene: TRBJ2-3; clone size: NA; V gene: TRBV24-1; CDR3 DNA: TGTGCCACCAGTGATTTGACGCCTAAGGCGGGACTGAGCACAGATACGCAGTATTTT; CDR3 protein: CATSDLTPKAGLSTDTQYF
D gene: NA; J gene: TRBJ1-6; clone size: NA; V gene: TRBV5-1; CDR3 DNA: TGCGCCAGCAGCTTGGTAGTTGGTTCACCCCTCCACTTT; CDR3 protein: CASSLVVGSPLHF
D gene: NA; J gene: TRBJ1-1; clone size: NA; V gene: TRBV4-3; CDR3 DNA: TGCGCCAGCAGCCAACTAAGGACAGATAACACTGAAGCTTTCTTT; CDR3 protein: CASSQLRTDNTEAFF
D gene: TRBD1; J gene: TRBJ2-1; clone size: NA; V gene: TRBV19; CDR3 DNA: TGTGCCAGTAGCCCAGGGGGCGCGTCCTACAATGAGCAGTTCTTC; CDR3 protein: CASSPGGASYNEQFF
D gene: TRBD1; J gene: TRBJ1-2; clone size: NA; V gene: TRBV9; CDR3 DNA: TGTGCCAGCAGCCATTCCGGACAGGGTTCTAACTATGGCTACACCTTC; CDR3 protein: CASSHSGQGSNYGYTF
D gene: NA; J gene: TRBJ1-1; clone size: NA; V gene: TRBV30; CDR3 DNA: TGTGCCTGGGATGGTGGTAGGAACACTGAAGCTTTCTTT; CDR3 protein: CAWDGGRNTEAFF
D gene: NA; J gene: TRBJ1-5; clone size: NA; V gene: TRBV28; CDR3 DNA: TGTGCCAGCAGCCTCAGTTGGTTCGGCAATCAGCCCCAGCATTTT; CDR3 protein: CASSLSWFGNQPQHF
D gene: TRBD1; J gene: TRBJ1-2; clone size: NA; V gene: TRBV28; CDR3 DNA: TGTGCCAGCAGACAATCTGGACAGGCCAAGGGTAGCTACACCTTC; CDR3 protein: CASRQSGQAKGSYTF
D gene: NA; J gene: TRBJ2-5; clone size: NA; V gene: TRBV6-2/TRBV6-3; CDR3 DNA: TGTGCCAGCAGTTACGGCCATGGGAGTAAAGAGACCCAGTACTTC; CDR3 protein: CASSYGHGSKETQYF
D gene: NA; J gene: TRBJ2-7; clone size: NA; V gene: TRBV2; CDR3 DNA: TGTGCCAGCAAGGGAGCGTGGCCTTCCTACGAGCAGTACTTC; CDR3 protein: CASKGAWPSYEQYF
D gene: TRBD1; J gene: TRBJ1-4; clone size: NA; V gene: TRBV5-4; CDR3 DNA: TGTGCCAGCAGCTCTCAGACAGGGGCTGCCAGAGAAAAACTGTTTTTT; CDR3 protein: CASSSQTGAAREKLFF
D gene: TRBD2; J gene: TRBJ2-2; clone size: NA; V gene: TRBV30; CDR3 DNA: TGTGCCTGGAGTGTACGGGGGGGCACCGGGGAGCTGTTTTTT; CDR3 protein: CAWSVRGGTGELFF
D gene: TRBD1; J gene: TRBJ1-2; clone size: NA; V gene: TRBV4-1; CDR3 DNA: TGCGCCAGCAGCCAACCTACAGGGGTCGGCTACACCTTC; CDR3 protein: CASSQPTGVGYTF
D gene: NA; J gene: TRBJ2-1; clone size: NA; V gene: TRBV2; CDR3 DNA: TGTGCCAGCAGTGATCGTCGGGTTTCGAATGAGCAGTTCTTC; CDR3 protein: CASSDRRVSNEQFF
D gene: TRBD1; J gene: TRBJ1-2; clone size: few; V gene: TRBV7-9; CDR3 DNA: TGTGCCAGCAGCTTAGCACAGGGGGATCGGGGCTACACCTTC; CDR3 protein: CASSLAQGDRGYTF
D gene: TRBD2; J gene: TRBJ2-3; clone size: NA; V gene: TRBV2; CDR3 DNA: TGTGCCAGCAGTCGCGGGACTAGCGGCTATACGCAGTATTTT; CDR3 protein: CASSRGTSGYTQYF
D gene: NA; J gene: TRBJ2-3; clone size: once; V gene: TRBV29-1; CDR3 DNA: TGCAGCGTTTACAGGCGATCGGGCACAGATACGCAGTATTTT; CDR3 protein: CSVYRRSGTDTQYF
D gene: TRBD1; J gene: TRBJ2-2; clone size: NA; V gene: TRBV30; CDR3 DNA: TGTGCCTGGGCCGGGGACAGCGGGGAGCTGTTTTTT; CDR3 protein: CAWAGDSGELFF
D gene: TRBD2; J gene: TRBJ2-5; clone size: NA; V gene: TRBV6-1; CDR3 DNA: TGTGCCAGCAGTGCATATAGCGGGGGGGCGGCGGAAGAGACCCAGTACTTC; CDR3 protein: CASSAYSGGAAEETQYF
D gene: NA; J gene: TRBJ1-2; clone size: NA; V gene: TRBV3-1/TRBV3-2; CDR3 DNA: TGTGCCAGCAGCCAAGATGCAGCGGCAGCCAGAGTTAGTGGCTACACCTTC; CDR3 protein: CASSQDAAAARVSGYTF
D gene: NA; J gene: TRBJ1-2; clone size: NA; V gene: TRBV29-1; CDR3 DNA: TGCAGCGTTGAACTAATGTATGGCTACACCTTC; CDR3 protein: CSVELMYGYTF
D gene: TRBD1; J gene: TRBJ2-7; clone size: few; V gene: TRBV19; CDR3 DNA: TGTGCCAGTAGTCCAAACAGGGGGCGTGGATACGAGCAGTACTTC; CDR3 protein: CASSPNRGRGYEQYF
D gene: NA; J gene: TRBJ2-5; clone size: NA; V gene: TRBV6-4; CDR3 DNA: TGTGCCAGCAGTGCCAATCAAGAGACCCAGTACTTC; CDR3 protein: CASSANQETQYF
D gene: TRBD1; J gene: TRBJ2-1; clone size: NA; V gene: TRBV5-1; CDR3 DNA: TGCGCCAGCAGCCGCCAAACAGGGGGCTCCTACAATGAGCAGTTCTTC; CDR3 protein: CASSRQTGGSYNEQFF
D gene: TRBD2; J gene: TRBJ2-1; clone size: once; V gene: TRBV19; CDR3 DNA: TGTGCCAGTAGTATAGTGGGGCGGGGCGGGAGGAACTATGAGCAGTTCTTC; CDR3 protein: CASSIVGRGGRNYEQFF
D gene: NA; J gene: TRBJ2-7; clone size: once; V gene: TRBV28; CDR3 DNA: TGTGCCAGCAGTAACAGGGTCCCATACGAGCAGTACTTC; CDR3 protein: CASSNRVPYEQYF
D gene: TRBD2; J gene: TRBJ2-7; clone size: few; V gene: TRBV28; CDR3 DNA: TGTGCCAGCAGTCCCCCTAGCGGGAGAACGTACGAGCAGTACTTC; CDR3 protein: CASSPPSGRTYEQYF
D gene: NA; J gene: TRBJ1-1; clone size: NA; V gene: TRBV21-1; CDR3 DNA: TGTGCCAGCAGCAAAGGGGAGAGGAACACTGAAGCTTTCTTT; CDR3 protein: CASSKGERNTEAFF
D gene: NA; J gene: TRBJ1-4; clone size: once; V gene: TRBV7-2; CDR3 DNA: TGTGCCAGCAGCTCCCGTCCCGGGGAAAAACTGTTTTTT; CDR3 protein: CASSSRPGEKLFF
D gene: NA; J gene: TRBJ1-5; clone size: NA; V gene: TRBV2; CDR3 DNA: TGTGCCAGCACGTCACAGGAGCCTCCTTATAGCAATCAGCCCCAGCATTTT; CDR3 protein: CASTSQEPPYSNQPQHF
D gene: NA; J gene: TRBJ2-3; clone size: NA; V gene: TRBV12-3/TRBV12-4; CDR3 DNA: TGTGCCAGCACCTTCGTCGGGGCAGATACGCAGTATTTT; CDR3 protein: CASTFVGADTQYF
D gene: NA; J gene: TRBJ2-7; clone size: NA; V gene: TRBV13; CDR3 DNA: TGTGCCAGCAGTTCGGACATTCGGGCGGGAAACGAGCAGTACTTC; CDR3 protein: CASSSDIRAGNEQYF
D gene: TRBD1; J gene: TRBJ2-4; clone size: once; V gene: TRBV24-1; CDR3 DNA: TGTGCCACCAGTGACCCGGGACAGGGGACCAAAAACATTCAGTACTTC; CDR3 protein: CATSDPGQGTKNIQYF
D gene: TRBD2; J gene: TRBJ2-5; clone size: NA; V gene: TRBV5-5; CDR3 DNA: TGTGCCAGCAGCCAAGGGACTAGCGGGGGCCGACCGAGGGAGACCCAGTACTTC; CDR3 protein: CASSQGTSGGRPRETQYF
D gene: NA; J gene: TRBJ1-1; clone size: NA; V gene: TRBV7-9; CDR3 DNA: TGTGCCAGCAGCTTAGGGCAGGGCAACACTGAAGCTTTCTTT; CDR3 protein: CASSLGQGNTEAFF
D gene: TRBD2; J gene: TRBJ2-5; clone size: NA; V gene: TRBV7-3; CDR3 DNA: TGTGCCAGCAGCGCCTTAGCGGGAGGGTGGGAGACCCAGTACTTC; CDR3 protein: CASSALAGGWETQYF
D gene: NA; J gene: TRBJ1-5; clone size: few; V gene: TRBV19; CDR3 DNA: TGTGCCAGTAGCAGCGAACAGGGAAACAGGTATCAGCCCCAGCATTTT; CDR3 protein: CASSSEQGNRYQPQHF
D gene: TRBD1; J gene: TRBJ1-3; clone size: NA; V gene: TRBV6-5; CDR3 DNA: TGTGCCAGCAGTACAGACAGGGTGGGAAACACCATATATTTT; CDR3 protein: CASSTDRVGNTIYF
D gene: NA; J gene: TRBJ2-6; clone size: NA; V gene: TRBV19; CDR3 DNA: TGTGCCAGTAGTATCGGGATCCGCTCTGGGGCCAACGTCCTGACTTTC; CDR3 protein: CASSIGIRSGANVLTF
D gene: TRBD2; J gene: TRBJ2-7; clone size: NA; V gene: TRBV19; CDR3 DNA: TGTGCCAGTAGTATAGCGGGGGGGCCTCCCGGCGAGCAGTACTTC; CDR3 protein: CASSIAGGPPGEQYF
D gene: NA; J gene: TRBJ2-3; clone size: NA; V gene: TRBV19; CDR3 DNA: TGTGCCAGTAGTATTAGGCCCCTCGGGAGCACAGATACGCAGTATTTT; CDR3 protein: CASSIRPLGSTDTQYF
D gene: TRBD2; J gene: TRBJ2-3; clone size: NA; V gene: TRBV4-1; CDR3 DNA: TGCGCCAGCAGCCAAGATTTGGGGGGGTACACAGATACGCAGTATTTT; CDR3 protein: CASSQDLGGYTDTQYF
D gene: TRBD1; J gene: TRBJ1-4; clone size: once; V gene: TRBV19; CDR3 DNA: TGTGCCAGTAGTAAAACAGGGGGCGGTGAAAAACTGTTTTTT; CDR3 protein: CASSKTGGGEKLFF
D gene: TRBD2; J gene: TRBJ2-2; clone size: NA; V gene: TRBV4-2; CDR3 DNA: TGTGCCAGCAGCAACATCCCCGGGACTAGCGGGTACACCGGGGAGCTGTTTTTT; CDR3 protein: CASSNIPGTSGYTGELFF
D gene: TRBD1; J gene: TRBJ2-7; clone size: NA; V gene: TRBV28; CDR3 DNA: TGTGCCAGCAGTACTCACCGACAGGGTTTGGAGCAGTACTTC; CDR3 protein: CASSTHRQGLEQYF
D gene: NA; J gene: TRBJ1-4; clone size: NA; V gene: TRBV7-9; CDR3 DNA: TGTGCCAGCAGCTTAGTGGGACACCGGGATCTGTTTTTT; CDR3 protein: CASSLVGHRDLFF